Listed here are 4 T cell receptor beta chains from one sample, sequenced in a study of cytomegalovirus exposure and HLA in healthy donors. Profiled with immunoSEQ multiplex PCR; TCRdb holds only in-frame clones, not every one. The table lists about 73,000 clones, around 90% of them singletons. The sequenced material came from PBMCs. All receptors derive from a woman under 30 in good health and CMV-seropositive.

This sequence joins TRBV4-1 and TRBJ2-3, with 7 positions matching TRBD2. Germline CDR1 is MGHRA and CDR2 is YSYEKL. The CDR3 runs 16 residues. V shed 0 bases and J 3 bases; nucleotides not matched to a gene: 6. The CDR3 coding sequence is TGCGCCAGCAGCCAAGAAAAAACGGGAGGTACAGATACGCAGTATTTT. It specifies CASSQEKTGGTDTQYF.

This clone was detected only once. The V and J genes are TRBV5-1 and TRBJ1-4, with D maybe TRBD1 (6 bases). V dropped 0 bases and J dropped 0 bases, with 9 bases sitting between them. Germline values: CDR1 SGHRS, CDR2 YFSETQ. CDR3 length: 16 amino acids. CDR3: CASSLGTGTTNEKLFF. CDR3 nucleotide sequence: TGCGCCAGCAGCTTGGGAACAGGGACAACTAATGAAAAACTGTTTTTT.

The chain employs TRBV5-6 and TRBJ2-2, with 11 bases matching TRBD2. The CDR3 contains 16 residues. V gave up 4 bases and J gave up 3 bases; unmatched junction bases: 5. Germline V gene sequence: CDR1 SGHDT, CDR2 YYEEEE. For the CDR3, the DNA is TGTGCCAGCAGCGAACTAGCGGGAGATTACACCGGGGAGCTGTTTTTT. It specifies CASSELAGDYTGELFF.

The rearrangement joins TRBV27 to TRBJ1-6; 9 bases agree with TRBD1. The germline gives CDR1 MNHEY, CDR2 SMNVEV (reference sequence). With 6 bases clipped from V and 6 bases from J, the junction kept 12 bases outside the gene matches. CDR3 length: 17 amino acids. This CDR3 reads CASRGQGPSRGNSPLHF. CDR3 nucleotides: TGTGCCAGCAGAGGACAGGGGCCGAGCAGGGGTAATTCACCCCTCCACTTT.